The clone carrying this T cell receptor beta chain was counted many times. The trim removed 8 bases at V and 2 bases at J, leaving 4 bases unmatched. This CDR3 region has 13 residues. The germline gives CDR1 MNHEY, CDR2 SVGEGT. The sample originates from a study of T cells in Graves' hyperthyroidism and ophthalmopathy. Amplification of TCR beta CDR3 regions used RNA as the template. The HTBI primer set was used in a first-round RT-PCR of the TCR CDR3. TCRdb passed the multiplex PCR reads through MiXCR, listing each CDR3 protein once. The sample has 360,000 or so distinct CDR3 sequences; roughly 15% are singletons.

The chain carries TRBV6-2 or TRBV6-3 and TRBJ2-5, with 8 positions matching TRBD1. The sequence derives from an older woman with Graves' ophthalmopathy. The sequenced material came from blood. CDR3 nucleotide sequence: TGTGCCAGCGCGGGACAGGCTCAAGAGACCCAGTACTTC. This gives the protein CASAGQAQETQYF.